These 11 T cell receptor beta chains came from one sample sequenced in a study of blood T cell dynamics during melanoma immunotherapy. Time point given: week 3, after first cycle of checkpoint inhibitor. The repertoire was sequenced with immunoSEQ multiplex PCR; TCRdb's copy has only in-frame clones and lacks some. The sample has more than 10,000 clones; 80% are singletons. This specimen was blood, taken from a patient treated with checkpoint blockade. These receptors originate from a human donor with melanoma.

This clone was found a few times. The chain uses TRBV2 and TRBJ1-6; TRBD1 matches at 8 bases. This CDR3 comprises 13 residues. V lost 7 bases, J lost 6 bases, and 2 bases stayed unmatched. CDR1 and CDR2 (germline): SNHLY, FYNNEI. The CDR3 loop is CASKGQVNSPLHF. The CDR3 coding sequence is TGTGCCAGCAAGGGACAGGTTAATTCACCCCTCCACTTT.

Here the CDR3 reads CASSQARVGDTQYF. CDR3 sequence (DNA): TGTGCCAGCAGCCAAGCTAGGGTCGGAGATACGCAGTATTTT. V usage is TRBV4-2 and J usage is TRBJ2-3, with D unresolved. The CDR3 is made up of 14 amino acids. The germline V and J ends were trimmed by 1 base and 5 bases, with 10 bases remaining between them. CDR1 and CDR2 from the germline V gene are LGHNA and YNFKEQ.

CDR3 sequence: CASSLGPSSYEQYF. The CDR3 bases are TGTGCCAGCAGCTTAGGTCCGAGCTCCTACGAGCAGTACTTC. This chain links TRBV7-2 with TRBJ2-7; D not certain. The V end lost 1 base, the J end lost 0 bases, and 7 bases lay between the germline ends. This CDR3 contains 14 residues. CDR1 is SGHTA and CDR2 is FQGNSA in the germline V gene.

J is TRBJ1-4 and V is TRBV5-1, with D unresolved. The CDR3 has 15 residues. Trimming took 3 bases from V and 8 from J, leaving 17 bases between them. Germline CDR1 reads SGHRS; CDR2 reads YFSETQ. The CDR3 spells CASSSDGSGGEKLFF. As DNA, the CDR3 is TGCGCCAGCAGCTCCGACGGGTCCGGAGGGGAAAAACTGTTTTTT.

The chain uses TRBV14 and TRBJ2-1, with D possibly being TRBD1 (5 bases). CDR1 is SGHDN, CDR2 FVKESK, per germline. Trimming removed 3 bases from V and 8 bases from J, with 17 bases in between. The CDR3 runs to 15 residues. This CDR3 is CASSQGLTTVDEQFF. DNA for the CDR3: TGTGCCAGCAGCCAGGGGCTAACCACCGTGGATGAGCAGTTCTTC.

The J gene is TRBJ1-1, the V gene TRBV5-6, with 8 bases fitting TRBD1. Losses at the gene ends were 3 bases for V and 3 bases for J; bases not matched to a gene: 4. The germline gives CDR1 SGHDT, CDR2 YYEEEE. This CDR3 contains 14 residues. The CDR3 nucleotides are TGTGCCAGCAGCTGGACAGGGAGGGACACTGAAGCTTTCTTT. It codes for CASSWTGRDTEAFF.

CDR3 region: CASSPNPGIAEAFF. The CDR3 DNA sequence: TGTGCCAGCAGCCCAAACCCCGGGATCGCTGAAGCTTTCTTT. The chain combines TRBV9 with TRBJ1-1, with no clear D. The CDR3 runs 14 residues. Trimming removed 4 bases from V and 6 bases from J, with 16 bases in between. Germline V gives CDR1 SGDLS, CDR2 YYNGEE. Filled out from reference TRBV9 and TRBJ1-1, the complete variable domain reads DSGVTQTPKHLITATGQRVTLRCSPRSGDLSVYWYQQSLDQGLQFLIQYYNGEERAKGNILERFSAQQFPDLHSELNLSSLELGDSALYFCASSPNPGIAEAFFGQGTRLTVV.

The chain carries TRBV6-5 and TRBJ1-1; D ambiguous. The V end lost 4 bases, the J end lost 4 bases, and 16 bases lay between the germline ends. This CDR3 comprises 15 residues. CDR1 and CDR2 (germline): MNHEY, SVGAGI. The CDR3 is CASSSPASLGTEAFF. CDR3 coding DNA: TGTGCCAGCAGTTCCCCCGCCAGTTTGGGCACTGAAGCTTTCTTT.

The sample holds one count of this clone. V gene TRBV4-2 combines with J gene TRBJ1-1; D uncertain. The CDR3 runs to 14 residues. CDR1 is LGHNA and CDR2 is YNFKEQ in the germline V gene. V was pared by 4 bases and J by 1 base, with 10 bases between. CDR3: CASSPGWRNTEAFF. In DNA, the CDR3 is TGTGCCAGCAGCCCGGGGTGGCGGAACACTGAAGCTTTCTTT.

The chain has TRBV7-9 and TRBJ1-2; tentatively, D is TRBD1 (6 bases). The CDR3 covers 14 residues. Germline CDR1 SEHNR, CDR2 FQNEAQ (reference sequence). V was shortened by 2 bases and J by 6 bases, with 13 bases between the two germline ends. The CDR3 DNA reads as TGTGCCAGCAGCTTACCGAACAGGGATGATGGCTACACCTTC. Amino acids: CASSLPNRDDGYTF.

This chain connects TRBV5-1 to TRBJ2-3; D remains ambiguous. V dropped 2 bases and J dropped 1 base, with 8 bases sitting between them. The CDR3 has 14 amino acids. Germline CDR1 and CDR2: SGHRS and YFSETQ. The CDR3 spells CASSFGRGTDTQYF. CDR3 nucleotides: TGCGCCAGCAGCTTTGGACGGGGCACAGATACGCAGTATTTT.